This T cell receptor (beta chain) was documented in a study of cytomegalovirus exposure and HLA in healthy donors. The PCR employed 60 Vbeta primers together with 13 Jbeta primers. Clones were read by immunoSEQ multiplex PCR, and TCRdb kept only the in-frame ones, dropping some. The table includes 110,000 or so clones, 60% to 85% detected once. The CDR3 has 16 residues. Losses at the gene ends were 6 bases for V and 8 bases for J; bases not matched to a gene: 15. Germline V gene sequence: CDR1 SNHLY, CDR2 FYNNEI. The chain combines TRBV2 with TRBJ1-2, with TRBD1 matching over 10 bases. The sequence derives from a female donor in good health and CMV-seronegative. Sequencing was carried out using PBMCs. The DNA for the CDR3 is TGTGCCAGCAGGGGGGGCCTTCCGGGACAGGGGAAGGGCTACACCTTC. This gives the protein CASRGGLPGQGKGYTF.